Following are 32 T cell receptor beta chains from one sample sequenced in a study of T cell responses to AZD1222 COVID-19 vaccine (dated by TCRdb to about 2021). The method was the immunoSEQ multiplex PCR assay. TCRdb carries this immuneACCESS record with in-frame sequences only. Its versions omit some clonotypes, under half of them owing to an unresolved V gene in the studies checked, with the rest unexplained. Counted in this sample were approximately 75,000 clones; roughly 90% of them appeared once. The ten largest clones capture over 1.1% of the sample. The sample's time point label, in plain terms: about 28 days (+/-7) after the second vaccine dose. This sample comprised peripheral blood, obtained 28 days after the second AZD1222 dose. These receptors all come from an adult who received the AZD1222 COVID-19 vaccine.

The chain employs TRBV18 and TRBJ1-1; the D is unclear. The CDR3 contains 16 residues. V was cut by 6 bases and J by 5 bases, with 22 bases left in between. Per germline, CDR1 KGHSH and CDR2 LQKENI. In DNA, the CDR3 is TGTGCCAGCTCCGAGTCGTATGGGAGCGTAGGGACTGAAGCTTTCTTT. Translation: CASSESYGSVGTEAFF. The full variable domain, its missing parts supplied by reference TRBV18 and TRBJ1-1, is NAGVMQNPRHLVRRRGQEARLRCSPMKGHSHVYWYRQLPEEGLKFMVYLQKENIIDESGMPKERFSAEFPKEGPSILRIQQVVRGDSAAYFCASSESYGSVGTEAFFGQGTRLTVV.

This chain joins TRBV10-3 and TRBJ1-1; D is possibly TRBD1 (5 bases). V was pared by 5 bases and J by 0 bases, with 7 bases between. The germline V gene encodes CDR1 ENHRY and CDR2 SYGVKD. The CDR3 spans 13 residues. CDR3 sequence reads: CAISQGMNTEAFF. The CDR3 nucleotides read TGTGCCATCAGTCAGGGTATGAACACTGAAGCTTTCTTT.

As DNA, the CDR3 is TGTGCCAGCAGCTTAGGGACAGGGAGGAACGGCTACACCTTC. It yields the protein CASSLGTGRNGYTF. The chain couples TRBV7-8 to TRBJ1-2; 8 nucleotides align to TRBD1. Per germline, CDR1 SGHVS and CDR2 FQNEAQ. The CDR3 is 14 residues long. V lost 1 base and J lost 8; bases outside the gene matches: 6.

The chain uses TRBV5-1 and TRBJ1-1; maybe TRBD1 (6 bases). The germline V gene has CDR1 SGHRS and CDR2 YFSETQ. This CDR3 spans 16 amino acids. V shed 0 bases and J shed 4 bases, with 16 bases lying between them. CDR3 amino acids: CASSLESPGVGTEAFF. CDR3 nucleotide sequence: TGCGCCAGCAGCTTGGAAAGTCCAGGGGTGGGCACTGAAGCTTTCTTT.

This sequence joins TRBV6-4 and TRBJ1-2, with D unresolved. Deletions cut 0 bases from V and 3 bases from J, with 8 bases between. The CDR3 is made up of 14 amino acids. CDR1 is MRHNA and CDR2 is SNTAGT in the germline V gene. CDR3 DNA sequence: TGTGCCAGCAGTGACTCAGCAGGCGACTATGGCTACACCTTC. Translation gives CASSDSAGDYGYTF.

The CDR3 DNA is TGTGCCAGCAGTTTAATGGGGTCAGGGGGCTCCGAGCAGTACTTC. Protein sequence: CASSLMGSGGSEQYF. The V gene is TRBV28, the J gene TRBJ2-7; TRBD1 aligns across 8 bases. This CDR3 comprises 15 residues. J lost 6 bases, V lost 2 bases, and 9 bases had no gene match. Germline-derived CDR1 and CDR2 are MDHEN and SYDVKM.

This chain joins TRBV28 and TRBJ1-4, with 7 bases that match TRBD1. The V gene end was trimmed by 3 bases and the J gene end by 2 bases; junction bases not matched to a gene: 6. The CDR3 runs 16 residues. The germline gives CDR1 MDHEN, CDR2 SYDVKM. In DNA, the CDR3 is TGTGCCAGCAGTTTGTCGCAGGGGGAGACTAATGAAAAACTGTTTTTT. Translated: CASSLSQGETNEKLFF.

The V gene is TRBV12-3 or TRBV12-4, the J gene TRBJ2-4; a weak D match, TRBD1 (5 bases). The CDR3 is 12 residues long. V shed 5 bases and J shed 15 bases, with 17 bases lying between them. The CDR3 sequence is CASSPGVGQTYF. The CDR3 DNA follows: TGTGCCAGCAGTCCTGGGGTGGGGCAAACGTACTTC.

The rearrangement joins TRBV13 to TRBJ2-6; no definite D call. V gave up 5 bases and J gave up 4 bases, with 9 bases separating them. The CDR3 has 14 amino acids. Germline CDR1 PRHDT, CDR2 FYEKMQ (reference sequence). This chain's CDR3 is CASSPRRGANVLTF. In DNA, the CDR3 is TGTGCCAGCAGCCCCCGAAGAGGGGCCAACGTCCTGACTTTC.

This rearrangement joins TRBV28 to TRBJ1-1; D possibly corresponds to TRBD1 (6 bases). This CDR3 has 14 residues. Trimming removed 5 bases from V and 4 bases from J, with 14 bases in between. The germline V gene encodes CDR1 MDHEN and CDR2 SYDVKM. This CDR3 is CASSTYDRRTEAFF. The CDR3 coding sequence is TGTGCCAGCAGTACCTACGACAGGCGCACTGAAGCTTTCTTT.

This chain connects TRBV7-2 to TRBJ2-3, with 15 bases lining up with TRBD2. With V trimmed by 5 bases and J by 4 bases, 10 bases remained unmatched. CDR3 length equals 18 residues. Germline CDR1 reads SGHTA; CDR2 reads FQGNSA. The CDR3 sequence is CASSPEGTSGGFADTQYF. The CDR3 DNA follows: TGTGCCAGCAGCCCCGAGGGGACTAGCGGGGGGTTCGCAGATACGCAGTATTTT.

The chain has TRBV15 and TRBJ1-1; TRBD1 matches at 8 bases. This CDR3 contains 14 residues. V gave up 6 bases and J gave up 4 bases; unmatched junction bases: 7. CDR1 is LNHNV, CDR2 YYDKDF, per germline (reference sequence). The CDR3 loop is CATRPTGDGTEAFF. DNA for the CDR3: TGTGCCACCAGGCCGACAGGGGACGGCACTGAAGCTTTCTTT.

The rearrangement joins TRBV3-1 (or the pseudogene TRBV3-2) to TRBJ2-7, with D perhaps TRBD1 (5 bases). CDR1 LGHDT and CDR2 YNNKEL come from the germline V gene (reference sequence). The ends were cut back, 0 bases at V and 6 bases at J, with 21 bases in the middle. There are 17 residues in the CDR3. In DNA form, the CDR3 reads TGTGCCAGCAGCCAAGATTGGGGCTTAGTGCGTGTGGGCGAGCAGTACTTC. It codes for CASSQDWGLVRVGEQYF.

The chain combines TRBV24-1 with TRBJ1-2; 8 bases are shared with TRBD1. The CDR3 sequence is 14 residues long. Germline-derived CDR1 and CDR2 are KGHDR and SFDVKD. V dropped 4 bases and J dropped 2; count of bases not matched to a gene: 2. CDR3 sequence: CATSDGTGNYGYTF. DNA of the CDR3: TGTGCCACCAGTGACGGGACAGGAAACTATGGCTACACCTTC.

This clone came up once. V usage is TRBV3-1 (or the pseudogene TRBV3-2) and J usage is TRBJ1-3; unclear D gene. The CDR3 contains 16 residues. Germline V gene lookup returns CDR1 LGHDT and CDR2 YNNKEL (reference sequence). V was clipped by 1 base and J by 2 bases, with 12 bases between them. CDR3 coding DNA: TGTGCCAGCAGCCAAGTGGGCAGGAGGCCTGGAAACACCATATATTTT. Protein product: CASSQVGRRPGNTIYF.

The table lists this clone with a few counts. This chain's CDR3 is CASSLGDGSGQPQHF. The CDR3 DNA is TGCGCCAGCAGCCTAGGGGATGGCAGCGGTCAGCCCCAGCATTTT. V and J are TRBV5-1 and TRBJ1-5; perhaps TRBD1 as D (5 bases). From germline, CDR1 is SGHRS and CDR2 YFSETQ. V dropped 4 bases and J dropped 6 bases, with 17 bases sitting between them. The CDR3 spans 15 residues.

The chain carries TRBV27 and TRBJ1-6, with D possibly TRBD1 on 5 matching bases. V was pared by 4 bases and J by 8 bases, with 15 bases between. In germline, CDR1 is MNHEY, CDR2 SMNVEV (reference sequence). The CDR3 has 15 residues. The CDR3 region is CASSSPQAGHSPLHF. The CDR3 bases are TGTGCCAGCAGTTCTCCACAGGCTGGGCATTCACCCCTCCACTTT.

The gene calls are TRBV4-1 and TRBJ2-3; TRBD1 might be the D (6 bases). Germline lookup yields CDR1 MGHRA and CDR2 YSYEKL. The germline V and J ends were trimmed by 0 bases and 7 bases, with 20 bases remaining between them. The CDR3 has 17 amino acids. The CDR3 region is CASSQDRIQGAVYTQYF. The CDR3 nucleotides are TGCGCCAGCAGCCAAGATCGGATACAGGGCGCGGTTTATACGCAGTATTTT.

V usage is TRBV28 and J usage is TRBJ1-5; a possible D gene is TRBD1 (6 bases). Trimming pared 3 bases from V and 4 bases from J, leaving 13 bases between. The CDR3 consists of 15 residues. In germline, CDR1 is MDHEN, CDR2 SYDVKM. CDR3 coding DNA: TGTGCCAGCAGTTTTCGCCGGGACACGAATCAGCCCCAGCATTTT. This codes for CASSFRRDTNQPQHF.

The gene calls are TRBV6-5 and TRBJ1-4, with D possibly TRBD1 on 6 matching bases. CDR3 size: 15 residues. Between the trimmed V and J ends, which lost 6 bases and 5 bases, there was a span of 16 bases. CDR1 and CDR2 from the germline V gene are MNHEY and SVGAGI. The DNA for the CDR3 is TGTGCCAGCAGGGGGGGCCCCGGTGTGAATGAAAAACTGTTTTTT. Translating gives CASRGGPGVNEKLFF.

As DNA, the CDR3 is TGTGCCAGTAGTATCGCAGTAAACTACGAGCAGTACTTC. This gives the protein CASSIAVNYEQYF. The V call is TRBV19, the J call TRBJ2-7; unclear D gene. CDR3 length equals 13 residues. Germline V gene data show CDR1 as LNHDA and CDR2 as SQIVND (reference sequence). V was cut by 3 bases and J by 3 bases, with 9 bases left in between. The variable domain in full, with the rest retrieved from reference TRBV19 and TRBJ2-7, is DGGITQSPKYLFRKEGQNVTLSCEQNLNHDAMYWYRQDPGQGLRLIYYSQIVNDFQKGDIAEGYSVSREKKESFPLTVTSAQKNPTAFYLCASSIAVNYEQYFGPGTRLTVT.

The rearrangement uses TRBV5-1 and TRBJ1-5, with D unresolved. The germline gives CDR1 SGHRS, CDR2 YFSETQ. CDR3 length equals 12 residues. V was pared by 8 bases and J by 1 base, with 7 bases between. In nucleotides, the CDR3 is TGCGCCAGAACCCAAAGCAATCAGCCCCAGCATTTT. Translating gives CARTQSNQPQHF. The variable domain in full, with the rest retrieved from reference TRBV5-1 and TRBJ1-5, is KAGVTQTPRYLIKTRGQQVTLSCSPISGHRSVSWYQQTPGQGLQFLFEYFSETQRNKGNFPGRFSGRQFSNSRSEMNVSTLELGDSALYLCARTQSNQPQHFGDGTRLSIL.

This chain joins TRBV4-2 and TRBJ2-7; TRBD2 is a possible D gene (5 bases). Germline CDR1 and CDR2: LGHNA and YNFKEQ. The CDR3 is made up of 12 amino acids. V was clipped by 8 bases and J by 5 bases, with 13 bases between them. CDR3 coding DNA: TGTGCCAGCGAGGGCCCTGAAGACGAGCAGTACTTC. It codes for CASEGPEDEQYF.

This clone was seen a few times. V and J are TRBV27 and TRBJ1-5; D is undetermined. The CDR3 has 15 amino acids. From germline, CDR1 is MNHEY and CDR2 SMNVEV (reference sequence). V gave up 5 bases and J gave up 0 bases, with 11 bases separating them. DNA of the CDR3: TGTGCCAGCAGTCTCTGGGCGGATAGCAATCAGCCCCAGCATTTT. The encoded protein is CASSLWADSNQPQHF.

This sequence joins TRBV18 and TRBJ1-2; TRBD1 might be the D (5 bases). Germline V gives CDR1 KGHSH, CDR2 LQKENI. CDR3 length: 15 residues. V lost 5 bases and J 5 bases, leaving 18 bases between the germline ends. The chain's CDR3 is CASSTRQLHLYGYTF. The DNA of the CDR3 is TGTGCCAGCTCAACCAGACAGCTTCATTTATATGGCTACACCTTC. Full variable domain (remainder filled in from reference TRBV18 and TRBJ1-2): NAGVMQNPRHLVRRRGQEARLRCSPMKGHSHVYWYRQLPEEGLKFMVYLQKENIIDESGMPKERFSAEFPKEGPSILRIQQVVRGDSAAYFCASSTRQLHLYGYTFGSGTRLTVV.

V and J are TRBV20-1 and TRBJ1-1, with D perhaps TRBD1 (5 bases). Trimming cost V 3 bases and J 1 base, with 24 bases left between them. The V gene's germline CDR1 is DFQATT and CDR2 SNEGSKA (reference sequence). This CDR3 comprises 18 residues. The CDR3 DNA sequence: TGCAGTGCTAGTCCCCGGTTCCGGGACCACCTTTCGAACACTGAAGCTTTCTTT. Its translation: CSASPRFRDHLSNTEAFF.

The sample holds a few counts of this clone. The rearrangement uses TRBV5-1 and TRBJ1-4; D may be TRBD1 (5 bases). The germline V gene encodes CDR1 SGHRS and CDR2 YFSETQ. The CDR3 length is 14 residues. Trimming left V 1 base short and J 7 bases short, with 11 bases between. This CDR3 reads CASSLRGGSEKLFF. The CDR3 coding sequence is TGCGCCAGCAGCTTGAGGGGCGGAAGTGAAAAACTGTTTTTT. The complete variable domain, with remaining parts taken from reference TRBV5-1 and TRBJ1-4, reads KAGVTQTPRYLIKTRGQQVTLSCSPISGHRSVSWYQQTPGQGLQFLFEYFSETQRNKGNFPGRFSGRQFSNSRSEMNVSTLELGDSALYLCASSLRGGSEKLFFGSGTQLSVL.

The chain carries TRBV12-3 or TRBV12-4 and TRBJ2-1; D remains unclear. The CDR3 has 11 residues. V lost 2 bases, J lost 10 bases, and 6 bases lay in between. DNA of the CDR3: TGTGCCAGCAGTTTACTGGGCGAGCAGTTCTTC. Its protein is CASSLLGEQFF.

The chain carries TRBV6-5 and TRBJ1-5; a weak D match, TRBD1 (5 bases). Trimming shortened V by 6 bases and J by 3 bases, and 12 bases separated the two germline ends. Germline V gives CDR1 MNHEY, CDR2 SVGAGI. The CDR3 length is 14 residues. This CDR3 reads CASSSGTFNQPQHF. The CDR3 coding sequence is TGTGCCAGCAGCTCAGGGACCTTCAATCAGCCCCAGCATTTT.

The J gene is TRBJ2-1, the V gene TRBV7-9, with 9 positions matching TRBD2. The V segment lost 5 bases and the J segment 5 bases; nucleotides outside the gene matches: 7. Germline V gene data show CDR1 as SEHNR and CDR2 as FQNEAQ (reference sequence). This CDR3 has 15 residues. CDR3 DNA sequence: TGTGCCAGCAGCGAGTTTAGCGGGGGTGACAATGAGCAGTTCTTC. Translating it yields CASSEFSGGDNEQFF.

V and J are TRBV7-2 and TRBJ1-1; D gene ambiguous. The V and J ends lost 5 bases and 3 bases respectively, with 13 bases between them. This CDR3 contains 14 residues. From germline, CDR1 is SGHTA and CDR2 FQGNSA. The CDR3: CASSPRGGDTEAFF. The CDR3 DNA reads TGTGCCAGCAGCCCGCGGGGTGGCGACACTGAAGCTTTCTTT.

The chain carries TRBV19 and TRBJ2-7; D is perhaps TRBD1 (6 bases). This CDR3 is 13 amino acids long. Germline V gene lookup returns CDR1 LNHDA and CDR2 SQIVND (reference sequence). V lost 8 bases and J lost 3, with 14 bases in between. This CDR3 reads CASQQGTHYEQYF. The CDR3 nucleotides read TGTGCCAGTCAACAGGGAACCCACTACGAGCAGTACTTC.